This TCR beta chain derives from a study of OX40 agonist ivuxolimab in advanced cancers. A note on the overall study: Ivuxolimab was a fully human IgG2 agonistic monoclonal antibody targeting the costimulatory receptor OX40 (CD134). Intravenous ivuxolimab was administered to patients every 2 weeks at six dose levels: 0.01, 0.1, 0.3, 1.5, 3 and 10 mg/kg. Of the roughly 50 dose-escalation patients, hepatocellular carcinoma was present in about 20, melanoma in some 15, renal cell carcinoma in 9 and head and neck cancer in 9. In the dose-escalation cohort, 82.7% of patients were male, and the mean age was roughly 60 years, with a range of roughly 23 to 85. Prior anti-PD-1, anti-PD-L1 or anti-CTLA-4 therapy was permitted, and approximately 41% of dose-escalation patients had received checkpoint inhibitors. Partial responses occurred in three dose-escalation patients: two with cutaneous melanoma and one with hepatocellular carcinoma. The purpose of peripheral TCRbeta sequencing was to test whether ivuxolimab changed TCR sequence diversity and led to clonal T-cell expansion. The paper describes the monotherapy dose-escalation part (N of about 57 patients) of the phase I trial of ivuxolimab.

The trial excluded patients who had a history of autoimmune disease or who were on systemic immunosuppression. Peripheral blood for TCR sequencing was collected from all dose cohorts at baseline, on cycle 4 day 1, and on cycle 7 day 1. Samples were obtained from an open-label, multicenter, first-in-human phase I dose-escalation trial of ivuxolimab. Adults with locally advanced or metastatic head and neck squamous cell, hepatocellular, melanoma or renal cell carcinoma were enrolled in the trial. Before TCR sequencing, CD4+ T cells and CD8+ T cells were sorted from peripheral blood as separate populations. The CDR3 sequence holds 13 residues, the cysteine and phenylalanine included. Kept here is only the CDR3 DNA, which spans 39 bases and is read in frame from base 1. V was cut back by 4 bases and J by 2 bases, leaving a gap of 9 bases between them. The germline V gene encodes CDR1 SGHRS and CDR2 YFSETQ.

Genomic DNA was isolated from the sorted cells so that the TCRbeta CDR3 region could be sequenced. TCRbeta CDR3 regions were sequenced using the immunoSEQ Assay. In its TCRdb copy, this immuneACCESS table keeps in-frame sequences only and misses some clones. Where compared with another copy, unresolved V genes explain less than half of these, and the others have no known cause. For this sample the table gives about 34,000 clones, of which around 80% were detected only once. The ten largest clones capture 2.6% of the sample. There are a few counts of this clone. Its antigen has not been determined. No clone much larger than this one lies a single base away; base qualities are absent. Here is what the overall study found, with its caveats: Low levels of normalized T-cell clonal expansion were also seen in some nonresponding patients. Clonal expansion of both CD4+ and CD8+ blood T cells was observed from baseline to week 6 at doses 0.1 to 3.0 mg/kg. Partial responders in the 0.1-3.0 mg/kg groups had among the lowest normalized peripheral clonal expansion, especially among CD8+ T cells. After ivuxolimab, more expanded clones were found on average in CD8+ T cells than in CD4+ T cells. Which antigens the clonally expanded peripheral T cells were specific for was not determined.

The sample was CD4+ or CD8+ T cells sorted from blood, taken in a trial of the OX40 agonist ivuxolimab. The sequence derives from an adult with an advanced solid tumor such as melanoma, head and neck, liver or kidney cancer. The chain employs TRBV5-1 and TRBJ1-1; no D gene is confidently identified. The CDR3 region reads CASSPNRNTEAFF. The DNA sequence is TGCGCCAGCAGCCCAAACAGAAACACTGAAGCTTTCTTT.